The present TCR beta chain was sequenced within a study of shared clonotypes between healthy human individuals. This clone was seen only once. Profiled with immunoSEQ multiplex PCR; TCRdb holds only in-frame clones, not every one. This table has 2,500,000 or so clones, over 85% appearing once. The germline V gene has CDR1 SNHLY and CDR2 FYNNEI. Germline trimming cut 5 bases from V and 2 bases from J; bases unmatched to any gene: 7. The CDR3 contains 17 residues. Sequencing input: naive CD4+ T cells sorted from blood. Described subset: CD45RA+ positively selected. The receptor was derived from a man aged 18 to 35 in good health. This sequence joins TRBV2 and TRBJ2-2; 11 bases line up with TRBD1. The CDR3 sequence is CASSSDRGLGNTGELFF. The CDR3 DNA is TGTGCCAGCAGTTCGGACAGGGGGCTTGGTAACACCGGGGAGCTGTTTTTT.